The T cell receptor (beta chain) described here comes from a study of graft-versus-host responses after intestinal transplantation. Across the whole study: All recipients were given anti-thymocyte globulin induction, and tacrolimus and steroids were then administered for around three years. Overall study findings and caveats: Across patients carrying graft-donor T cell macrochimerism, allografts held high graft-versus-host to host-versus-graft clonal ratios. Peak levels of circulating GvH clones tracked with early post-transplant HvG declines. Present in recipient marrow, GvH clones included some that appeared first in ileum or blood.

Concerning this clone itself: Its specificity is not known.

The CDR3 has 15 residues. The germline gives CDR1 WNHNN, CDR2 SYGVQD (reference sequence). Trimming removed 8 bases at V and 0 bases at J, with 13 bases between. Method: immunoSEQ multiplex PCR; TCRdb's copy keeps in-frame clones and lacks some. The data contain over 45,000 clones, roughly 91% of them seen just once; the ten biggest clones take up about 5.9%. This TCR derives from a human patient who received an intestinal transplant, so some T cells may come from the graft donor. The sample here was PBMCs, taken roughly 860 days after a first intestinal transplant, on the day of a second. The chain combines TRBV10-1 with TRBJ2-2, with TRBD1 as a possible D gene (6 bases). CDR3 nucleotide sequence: TGCGCCAGCCGCTACAGGGAAACGAACACCGGGGAGCTGTTTTTT. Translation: CASRYRETNTGELFF.